A selection of T cell receptor beta chains follows, all from one sample in a study of shared clonotypes between healthy human individuals. Clones were sequenced by immunoSEQ multiplex PCR, and TCRdb holds only the in-frame ones, with some missing. The sample yields about 1 million clones, roughly 70% seen once. Sequenced sample: memory CD4+ T cells sorted from blood. The source is a man in his late teens or twenties in good health. Both conserved end residues are part of each CDR3. The D gene is left open where the match is weak. A clone size is listed for some rows: how often the clone was seen (once, few, many), or a class if it is expanded.

j_gene	d_gene	abundance	v_gene	CDR3aa	CDR3nt
TRBJ1-2	TRBD1	few	TRBV19	CASSIGQGNYGYTF	TGTGCCAGTAGCATCGGACAGGGAAACTATGGCTACACCTTC
TRBJ1-2	NA	NA	TRBV11-2	CASEENGGYTF	TGTGCCAGCGAGGAAAATGGTGGCTACACCTTC
TRBJ1-5	TRBD1	few	TRBV7-2	CASSLGQGNQPQHF	TGTGCCAGCAGCTTGGGACAGGGTAATCAGCCCCAGCATTTT
TRBJ2-7	NA	NA	TRBV30	CAWSASMRGYEQYF	TGTGCCTGGAGTGCGAGTATGAGGGGGTACGAGCAGTACTTC
TRBJ2-3	NA	NA	TRBV5-1	CASSLEGLSSDTQYF	TGCGCCAGCAGCTTGGAAGGACTATCTTCAGATACGCAGTATTTT
TRBJ1-5	TRBD1	NA	TRBV7-8	CASSTFGTAINQPQHF	TGTGCCAGCAGCACGTTCGGGACAGCCATTAATCAGCCCCAGCATTTT
TRBJ1-6	TRBD1	NA	TRBV5-1	CASSLEGQGLNSPLHF	TGCGCCAGCAGCCTGGAGGGACAGGGGCTTAATTCACCCCTCCACTTT
TRBJ1-1	NA	NA	TRBV7-2	CASSYRVMNTEAFF	TGTGCCAGCAGCTACAGGGTAATGAACACTGAAGCTTTCTTT
TRBJ2-3	TRBD1	NA	TRBV19	CASKLQGASDTQYF	TGTGCCAGTAAACTGCAGGGGGCGTCAGATACGCAGTATTTT
TRBJ2-4	TRBD1	NA	TRBV15	CATSRVWGQGNIQYF	TGTGCCACCAGCAGAGTATGGGGACAGGGAAACATTCAGTACTTC
TRBJ2-7	TRBD2	NA	TRBV30	CAWNPPGLAGGGTYEQYF	TGTGCCTGGAACCCCCCGGGACTAGCGGGAGGTGGTACCTACGAGCAGTACTTC
TRBJ2-7	TRBD2	NA	TRBV4-3	CASSQLLAGRYEQYF	TGCGCCAGCAGCCAGTTGCTAGCGGGAAGGTACGAGCAGTACTTC
TRBJ2-7	TRBD2	few	TRBV7-2	CASSLVGTSDEQYF	TGTGCCAGCAGCTTAGTGGGGACTAGCGACGAGCAGTACTTC
TRBJ2-5	TRBD2	NA	TRBV6-5	CASSYSGTRQETQYF	TGTGCCAGCAGTTACTCTGGGACTAGACAAGAGACCCAGTACTTC
TRBJ2-3	TRBD2	NA	TRBV10-3	CAIRPSGGAFTQYF	TGTGCCATCAGGCCCAGCGGGGGGGCATTTACGCAGTATTTT
TRBJ1-2	NA	NA	TRBV30	CAWSDPDTGIYGYTF	TGTGCCTGGAGTGATCCCGACACAGGGATCTATGGCTACACCTTC
TRBJ2-5	TRBD1	once	TRBV7-9	CASSFGGQGFGETQYF	TGTGCCAGCAGCTTCGGGGGACAGGGCTTCGGTGAGACCCAGTACTTC
TRBJ1-1	NA	NA	TRBV14	CASSPRRGDTEAFF	TGTGCCAGCAGCCCACGGCGGGGAGACACTGAAGCTTTCTTT
TRBJ1-2	NA	NA	TRBV19	CASSLTGSYGYTF	TGTGCCAGTAGTCTTACAGGGAGCTATGGCTACACCTTC
TRBJ2-7	NA	NA	TRBV5-4	CASSLGHAAYEQYF	TGTGCCAGCAGCTTGGGGCACGCGGCCTACGAGCAGTACTTC
TRBJ2-2	NA	NA	TRBV7-9	CASSLSIGELFF	TGTGCCAGCAGCTTATCGATCGGGGAGCTGTTTTTT
TRBJ2-3	TRBD2	NA	TRBV4-2	CASSQAGGDLRTDTQYF	TGTGCCAGCAGCCAAGCTGGGGGGGACTTACGAACAGATACGCAGTATTTT
TRBJ1-3	NA	few	TRBV9	CASSATQGFGNTIYF	TGTGCCAGCAGCGCAACGCAGGGGTTTGGAAACACCATATATTTT
TRBJ2-3	NA	NA	TRBV2	CASSPFSTDTQYF	TGTGCCAGCAGCCCATTCAGCACAGATACGCAGTATTTT
TRBJ1-4	NA	once	TRBV30	CAWSVTVRNEKLFF	TGTGCCTGGAGTGTAACCGTCAGGAACGAAAAACTGTTTTTT
TRBJ2-2	TRBD2	NA	TRBV5-1	CASLGTSGRKFDPTGELFF	TGCGCCAGCTTGGGGACTAGCGGGAGGAAGTTCGATCCCACCGGGGAGCTGTTTTTT
TRBJ1-1	NA	NA	TRBV6-1	CASSDRERVTEAFF	TGTGCCAGCAGTGACAGGGAGCGGGTCACTGAAGCTTTCTTT
TRBJ1-5	TRBD1	NA	TRBV6-1	CASRTTGANNQPQHF	TGTGCCAGCAGAACGACAGGGGCCAACAATCAGCCCCAGCATTTT
TRBJ1-3	NA	NA	TRBV5-5	CASSRDPGASGTGNTIYF	TGTGCCAGCAGCCGTGACCCGGGGGCCTCTGGCACTGGAAACACCATATATTTT
TRBJ2-3	NA	once	TRBV19	CASSRLKGGSDTQYF	TGTGCCAGTAGTCGCCTCAAGGGGGGGTCAGATACGCAGTATTTT
TRBJ1-4	NA	NA	TRBV6-1	CASKIWWDEKLFF	TGTGCCAGCAAGATTTGGTGGGATGAAAAACTGTTTTTT
TRBJ1-3	NA	NA	TRBV5-1	CASSLGQSGNTIYF	TGCGCCAGCAGCTTGGGTCAGAGCGGAAACACCATATATTTT
TRBJ2-3	NA	NA	TRBV5-4	CASSLGRSSTDTQYF	TGTGCCAGCAGCTTGGGGCGGAGCAGCACAGATACGCAGTATTTT
TRBJ1-6	NA	NA	TRBV5-4	CASSLGGNPNSPLHF	TGTGCCAGCAGCTTAGGGGGAAATCCTAATTCACCCCTCCACTTT
TRBJ1-1	TRBD1	many	TRBV28	CASSSLLQGEGTEAFF	TGTGCCAGCAGTTCCCTCCTACAGGGGGAGGGGACTGAAGCTTTCTTT
TRBJ2-4	TRBD2	NA	TRBV19	CATQWDSGIGKNIQYF	TGTGCCACCCAATGGGATAGCGGGATCGGCAAAAACATTCAGTACTTC
TRBJ2-2	TRBD1	NA	TRBV5-6	CASSFGQGNTGELFF	TGTGCCAGCAGCTTCGGACAGGGTAACACCGGGGAGCTGTTTTTT
TRBJ1-4	NA	NA	TRBV28	CASRPGGDEKLFF	TGTGCCAGCCGACCCGGGGGCGATGAAAAACTGTTTTTT
TRBJ2-2	NA	NA	TRBV6-1	CASSETGNTGELFF	TGTGCCAGCAGTGAGACAGGGAACACCGGGGAGCTGTTTTTT
TRBJ1-5	TRBD1	NA	TRBV2	CASTQGGLNQPQHF	TGTGCCAGCACACAGGGGGGATTAAATCAGCCCCAGCATTTT
TRBJ1-2	NA	NA	TRBV6-6	CASSTPVGANYGYTF	TGTGCCAGCAGTACCCCCGTGGGGGCTAACTATGGCTACACCTTC
TRBJ2-1	NA	NA	TRBV2	CASSGYNEQFF	TGTGCCAGCAGTGGGTACAATGAGCAGTTCTTC
TRBJ1-6	NA	NA	TRBV11-1	CASSLGDRGNSPLHF	TGTGCCAGCAGCTTAGGGGACCGAGGGAATTCACCCCTCCACTTT
TRBJ2-1	TRBD2	NA	TRBV5-1	CASSWTSGGNEQFF	TGCGCCAGCAGCTGGACTAGCGGGGGCAATGAGCAGTTCTTC
TRBJ2-7	NA	NA	TRBV29-1	CSVVAIRDAGYEQYF	TGCAGCGTTGTTGCGATACGGGACGCCGGGTACGAGCAGTACTTC